The 11 T cell receptor beta chains in this list originate from one sample, sequenced in a study of blood T cell repertoires in COVID-19. Libraries were prepared by immunoSEQ multiplex PCR; TCRdb keeps only in-frame clonotypes and omits some of them. The profile covers tens of thousands of clones, with about nine tenths appearing a single time and under 8% taken by the ten largest. Sequencing was carried out using peripheral blood. These receptors came from a human donor in a cohort sampled during active COVID-19.

The chain uses TRBV6-5 and TRBJ2-7; 8 nucleotides agree with TRBD2. This CDR3 has 13 residues. Unmatched junction bases numbered 0, after V lost 5 bases and J lost 0 bases. Looked up from germline, CDR1 is MNHEY and CDR2 is SVGAGI. The chain's CDR3 is CASSSGGSYEQYF. The CDR3, as DNA: TGTGCCAGCAGTAGCGGGGGCTCCTACGAGCAGTACTTC.

The chain combines TRBV29-1 with TRBJ2-4; 7 positions match TRBD1. The germline V gene has CDR1 SQVTM and CDR2 ANQGSEA. CDR3 length equals 13 residues. V gave up 5 bases and J gave up 2 bases; unmatched junction bases: 3. In nucleotides, the CDR3 is TGCAGCGTTAAGACAGGGCCCAAAAACATTCAGTACTTC. Residues: CSVKTGPKNIQYF.

The chain recombines TRBV3-1 (or the pseudogene TRBV3-2) with TRBJ2-6; D perhaps matches TRBD1 (6 bases). The CDR3 runs to 19 residues. V was trimmed by 1 base and J by 0 bases, leaving 16 bases between them. CDR1 and CDR2 from the germline V gene are LGHDT and YNNKEL (reference sequence). The CDR3 nucleotides are TGTGCCAGCAGCCAAGTGGGGGTCGGACAGCACTCTGGGGCCAACGTCCTGACTTTC. Its translation is CASSQVGVGQHSGANVLTF.

This chain links TRBV27 with TRBJ2-7; unclear D gene. This CDR3 region has 13 residues. Trimming cost V 3 bases and J 0 bases, with 6 bases left between them. Germline CDR1 and CDR2: MNHEY and SMNVEV (reference sequence). The CDR3 sequence is CASSFALSYEQYF. Written as DNA, the CDR3 is TGTGCCAGCAGTTTTGCACTCTCCTACGAGCAGTACTTC.

The CDR3 loop is CSVEDTRQGVSGANVLTF. The CDR3 nucleotides are TGCAGCGTTGAAGACACAAGACAGGGTGTCTCTGGGGCCAACGTCCTGACTTTC. This chain joins TRBV29-1 and TRBJ2-6; 7 bases fit TRBD1. The CDR3 is made up of 18 amino acids. V was pared by 0 bases and J by 0 bases, with 8 bases of the junction left unmatched. Germline assignment: CDR1 SQVTM and CDR2 ANQGSEA.

The chain combines TRBV11-1 with TRBJ2-1; 13 bases agree with TRBD2. This CDR3 region has 16 residues. Germline loops: CDR1 SGHAT, CDR2 FQDESV (reference sequence). The junction had 8 bases not matched to a gene; V was cut back by 5 bases and J by 7 bases. CDR3 in amino acids: CASSPRTSGGRNEQFF. For the CDR3, the DNA is TGTGCCAGCAGCCCCCGGACTAGCGGGGGTCGGAATGAGCAGTTCTTC.

In DNA form, the CDR3 reads TGTGCCAGCAGCCAAGATGGGAGCTCTGGAAACACCATATATTTT. Amino acid sequence: CASSQDGSSGNTIYF. The V call is TRBV3-1 (or the pseudogene TRBV3-2), the J call TRBJ1-3; no clear D. CDR1 is LGHDT, CDR2 YNNKEL, per germline (reference sequence). The germline V and J ends were trimmed by 0 bases and 0 bases, with 6 bases remaining between them. The CDR3 is 15 residues long.

This sequence joins TRBV4-3 and TRBJ1-5; TRBD1 aligns across 8 bases. The CDR3 loop spans 16 amino acids. Germline values: CDR1 LGHNA, CDR2 YSLEER. V lost 3 bases and J lost 4; bases outside the gene matches: 8. The CDR3 sequence: CASSQGTDRGNQPQHF. CDR3 nucleotide sequence: TGCGCCAGCAGCCAGGGGACAGACAGGGGAAATCAGCCCCAGCATTTT.

The V gene is TRBV27, the J gene TRBJ2-7, with D possibly matching TRBD1 (6 bases). Deletions cut 4 bases from V and 4 bases from J, with 17 bases between. The CDR3 is 15 amino acids. Per germline, CDR1 MNHEY and CDR2 SMNVEV (reference sequence). The CDR3 nucleotides read TGTGCCAGCAGTTCCGACCCCACAGGGCGGTACGAGCAGTACTTC. This gives the protein CASSSDPTGRYEQYF.

The chain employs TRBV27 and TRBJ1-3; D might be TRBD1 (5 bases). Germline V CDR1 and CDR2: MNHEY, SMNVEV (reference sequence). The V end was cut by 6 bases, the J end by 0 bases, with 12 bases between. This CDR3 contains 15 residues. The CDR3 DNA reads TGTGCCAGCAGAGTAGCACAGGACTCTGGAAACACCATATATTTT. Protein product: CASRVAQDSGNTIYF.

The chain carries TRBV5-1 and TRBJ2-2, with 8 bases fitting TRBD2. J gave up 6 bases and V 1 base, and 8 bases lay outside the gene matches. CDR1 and CDR2 from the germline V gene are SGHRS and YFSETQ. The CDR3 length is 16 residues. CDR3 residues: CASSLKAGGAPGELFF. The CDR3 DNA is TGCGCCAGCAGCTTGAAGGCCGGGGGGGCCCCCGGGGAGCTGTTTTTT.